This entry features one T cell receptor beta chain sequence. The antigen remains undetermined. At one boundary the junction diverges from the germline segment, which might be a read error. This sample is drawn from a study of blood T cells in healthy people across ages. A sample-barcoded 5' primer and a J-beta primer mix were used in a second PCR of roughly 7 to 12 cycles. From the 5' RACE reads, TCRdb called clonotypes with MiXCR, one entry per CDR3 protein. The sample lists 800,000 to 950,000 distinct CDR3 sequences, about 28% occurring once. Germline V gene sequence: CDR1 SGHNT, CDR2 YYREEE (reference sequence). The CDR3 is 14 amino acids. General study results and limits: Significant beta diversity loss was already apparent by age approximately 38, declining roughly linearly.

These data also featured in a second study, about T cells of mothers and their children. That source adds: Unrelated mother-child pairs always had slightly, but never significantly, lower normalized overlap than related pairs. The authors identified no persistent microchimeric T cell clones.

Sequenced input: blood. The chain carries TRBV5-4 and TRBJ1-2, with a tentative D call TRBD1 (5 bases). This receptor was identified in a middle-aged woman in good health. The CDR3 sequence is CASSSDSFYYGHTF. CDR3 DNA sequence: TGTGCCAGCAGCTCCGACAGCTTTTACTATGGCCACACCTTC.